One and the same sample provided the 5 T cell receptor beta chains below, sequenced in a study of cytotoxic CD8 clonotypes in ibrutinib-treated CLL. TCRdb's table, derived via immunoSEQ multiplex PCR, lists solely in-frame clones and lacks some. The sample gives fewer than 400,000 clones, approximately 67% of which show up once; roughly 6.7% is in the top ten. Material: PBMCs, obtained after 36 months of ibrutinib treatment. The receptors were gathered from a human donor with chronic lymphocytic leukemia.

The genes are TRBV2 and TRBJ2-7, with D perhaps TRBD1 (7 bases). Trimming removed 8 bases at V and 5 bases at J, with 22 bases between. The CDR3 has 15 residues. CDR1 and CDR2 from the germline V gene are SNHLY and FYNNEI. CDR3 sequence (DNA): TGTGCCAGCGTGGGTCCGGGACAGCGGGTGGACGAGCAGTACTTC. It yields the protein CASVGPGQRVDEQYF.

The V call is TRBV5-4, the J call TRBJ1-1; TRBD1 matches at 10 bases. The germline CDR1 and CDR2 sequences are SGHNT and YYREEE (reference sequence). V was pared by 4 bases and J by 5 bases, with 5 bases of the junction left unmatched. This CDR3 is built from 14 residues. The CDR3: CASSPGQGETEAFF. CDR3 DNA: TGTGCCAGCAGCCCCGGACAGGGGGAAACTGAAGCTTTCTTT. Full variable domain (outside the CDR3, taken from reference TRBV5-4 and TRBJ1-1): ETGVTQSPTHLIKTRGQQVTLRCSSQSGHNTVSWYQQALGQGPQFIFQYYREEENGRGNFPPRFSGLQFPNYSSELNVNALELDDSALYLCASSPGQGETEAFFGQGTRLTVV.

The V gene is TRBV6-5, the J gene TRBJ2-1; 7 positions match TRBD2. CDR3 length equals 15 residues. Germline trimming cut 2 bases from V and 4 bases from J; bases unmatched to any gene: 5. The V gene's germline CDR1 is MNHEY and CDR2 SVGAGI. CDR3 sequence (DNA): TGTGCCAGCAGTTACGAGGCTAGCGGATACAATGAGCAGTTCTTC. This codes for CASSYEASGYNEQFF.

CDR3 sequence reads: CSVRDRNTEAFF. CDR3 bases: TGCAGCGTCCGAGACAGGAACACTGAAGCTTTCTTT. The chain recombines TRBV29-1 with TRBJ1-1; maybe TRBD1 (5 bases). CDR3 length: 12 amino acids. V was clipped by 6 bases and J by 1 base, with 9 bases between them. Germline CDR1 SQVTM, CDR2 ANQGSEA. The entire variable domain, with the rest obtained from reference TRBV29-1 and TRBJ1-1, is as follows: SAVISQKPSRDICQRGTSLTIQCQVDSQVTMMFWYRQQPGQSLTLIATANQGSEATYESGFVIDKFPISRPNLTFSTLTVSNMSPEDSSIYLCSVRDRNTEAFFGQGTRLTVV.

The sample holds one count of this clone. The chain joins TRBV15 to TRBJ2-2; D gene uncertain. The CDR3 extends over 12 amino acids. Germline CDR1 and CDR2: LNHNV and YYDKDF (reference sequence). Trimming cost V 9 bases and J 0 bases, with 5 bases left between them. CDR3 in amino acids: CATAANTGELFF. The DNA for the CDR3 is TGTGCCACGGCAGCGAACACCGGGGAGCTGTTTTTT.